This T cell receptor beta chain emerged from a study of vaccination and CD4 T cells after COVID-19. The CDR3 is 16 residues long. Looked up from germline, CDR1 is SGDLS and CDR2 is YYNGEE. The V segment lost 2 bases and the J segment 6 bases; nucleotides outside the gene matches: 13. Sample treatment: approximately 11-day PBMC culture with coronavirus spike peptide pools or control peptides (ViraFEST assay). About this clonotype itself: The antigen remains unidentified.

Oncomine TCR Beta short-read sequencing was applied to DNA from cultured CD4+ T cells. TCRdb itself ran the PCR reads through MiXCR, one entry per CDR3 protein. The sample lists over 10,000 distinct CDR3 sequences; roughly 67% were seen once. The chain uses TRBV9 and TRBJ1-1, with TRBD1 matching 7 bases. Sequencing was performed on CD4+ T cells from blood, cultured in vitro. The TCR comes from a human donor who had recovered from COVID-19. CDR3 nucleotide sequence: TGTGCCAGCAGCGTGGGCCTTGGGACAGTGGGTCCTGAAGCTTTCTTT. This codes for CASSVGLGTVGPEAFF.